In this sample, the clone carrying this TCR beta chain turned up many times. Its target is unknown. Trimming took 1 base from V and 5 from J, leaving 10 bases between them. The CDR3 is 14 residues long. CDR1 and CDR2 (germline): SEHNR, FQNEAQ (reference sequence). Samples came from axillary lymph nodes draining the breast cancer. The data were obtained in a study of breast tumors, draining lymph nodes, adjacent tissues. Findings and caveats of the study: Tumor repertoires ranked between lymph nodes and nontumor tissue in diversity, with V and J gene preferences.

TCRdb re-derived calls from the multiplex PCR reads in MiXCR, one entry per CDR3 protein. The repertoire holds approximately 280,000 distinct CDR3 sequences, 30% seen once, with about 1% in the top ten. The chain carries TRBV7-9 and TRBJ2-3; D is uncertain. The source material was axillary lymph node tissue. This TCR was recovered from a female donor with breast cancer. Some clones in this sample may be carry-over from other donors' samples. CDR3 DNA: TGTGCCAGCAGCTTAGTTGGCGACAAAGATACGCAGTATTTT. Translating it yields CASSLVGDKDTQYF.